What follows are 25 T cell receptor beta chains derived from one specimen sequenced in a study of sequential checkpoint blockade in melanoma (dated 2019 in TCRdb). The method was the immunoSEQ multiplex PCR assay. Here the immuneACCESS table is served through TCRdb, limited to in-frame sequences with V and J called. Missing clones are a known gap in these copies; in checked studies unresolved V genes cover under half, and the rest lacks a known reason. This sample holds roughly 30,000 clones; around 82% were observed only once. Of the sample, more than 15% is held by the ten largest clones. The intended sense of this specimen's treatment or condition label: randomized to nivolumab then ipilimumab (arm A) or the reverse (arm B). Sequenced material: CD8+ T cells sorted from blood (inferred from file names), taken from a patient given nivolumab and ipilimumab in sequence. Source of these receptors: a human donor with melanoma.

The J gene is TRBJ1-1, the V gene TRBV30, with 10 positions matching TRBD1. Germline V lookup: CDR1 GTSNPN, CDR2 SVGIG (reference sequence). There are 15 residues in the CDR3. With V trimmed by 6 bases and J by 1 base, 8 bases remained unmatched. The CDR3 nucleotides read TGTGCCTGCATGAACCGGGACAGGGGGAACACTGAAGCTTTCTTT. This translates into CACMNRDRGNTEAFF.

This chain connects TRBV5-4 to TRBJ2-7; 8 bases line up with TRBD2. This CDR3 contains 16 residues. Germline assignment: CDR1 SGHNT and CDR2 YYREEE (reference sequence). V trimming: 8 bases; J trimming: 1 base; junction bases outside the gene matches: 14. The chain's CDR3 is CARRPIEERGSYEQYF. CDR3 DNA sequence: TGTGCCAGAAGGCCCATTGAAGAGCGGGGGTCCTACGAGCAGTACTTC.

In regard to this clone: Other DNA variants within this sample encode the same CDR3. This chain links TRBV7-6 with TRBJ2-3, with D uncertain. The germline CDR1 and CDR2 sequences are SGHVS and FNYEAQ. The V and J ends lost 5 bases and 2 bases respectively, with 11 bases between them. The CDR3 extends over 14 amino acids. The CDR3 DNA is TGTGCCAGCAGCCGCTCAGGCCCCACAGATACGCAGTATTTT. Translation: CASSRSGPTDTQYF. Supplemented by reference TRBV7-6 and TRBJ2-3, the full variable domain reads GAGVSQSPRYKVTKRGQDVALRCDPISGHVSLYWYRQALGQGPEFLTYFNYEAQQDKSGLPNDRFSAERPEGSISTLTIQRTEQRDSAMYRCASSRSGPTDTQYFGPGTRLTVL.

The rearrangement uses TRBV5-8 and TRBJ1-5; the D is unclear. The V and J ends lost 2 bases and 3 bases respectively, with 15 bases between them. CDR1 and CDR2 from the germline V gene are SGHTS and YDEGEE. The CDR3 is made up of 16 amino acids. As DNA, the CDR3 is TGTGCCAGCAGCTTCTCTTCAATCTACCACAATCAGCCCCAGCATTTT. It translates to CASSFSSIYHNQPQHF.

The chain joins TRBV13 to TRBJ2-7; D is possibly TRBD1 (6 bases). CDR3 size: 15 residues. Trimming shortened V by 5 bases and J by 7 bases, and 21 bases separated the two germline ends. Germline loops: CDR1 PRHDT, CDR2 FYEKMQ (reference sequence). The CDR3 sequence is CASSPTGTGTREQYF. The CDR3 DNA sequence: TGTGCCAGCAGCCCAACAGGGACCGGTACGAGGGAGCAGTACTTC. The full variable domain, rest sourced from reference TRBV13 and TRBJ2-7, is AAGVIQSPRHLIKEKRETATLKCYPIPRHDTVYWYQQGPGQDPQFLISFYEKMQSDKGSIPDRFSAQQFSDYHSELNMSSLELGDSALYFCASSPTGTGTREQYFGPGTRLTVT.

The chain employs TRBV6-8 and TRBJ1-2; TRBD1 might be the D (5 bases). Trimming shortened V by 2 bases and J by 14 bases, and 15 bases separated the two germline ends. The germline gives CDR1 MNHGY, CDR2 SAAAGT. This CDR3 region has 12 residues. The CDR3 here is CASSYEYWGDTF. DNA of the CDR3: TGTGCCAGCAGTTACGAATACTGGGGGGATACCTTC.

The gene calls are TRBV27 and TRBJ1-1; D remains unclear. V lost 4 bases and J lost 5, with 8 bases in between. Germline loops: CDR1 MNHEY, CDR2 SMNVEV (reference sequence). The CDR3 contains 12 residues. The CDR3 bases are TGTGCCAGCAGTTCCCTAGGAACTGAAGCTTTCTTT. It yields the protein CASSSLGTEAFF.

This chain links TRBV4-3 with TRBJ2-1; the D is unclear. This CDR3 contains 16 residues. CDR1 is LGHNA and CDR2 is YSLEER in the germline V gene. Trimming pared 0 bases from V and 2 bases from J, leaving 11 bases between. The CDR3: CASSQDQLFPYNEQFF. CDR3 sequence (DNA): TGCGCCAGCAGCCAAGACCAACTGTTTCCCTACAATGAGCAGTTCTTC.

V usage is TRBV6-5 and J usage is TRBJ2-1; D gene unclear. The CDR3 runs 11 residues. Germline lookup yields CDR1 MNHEY and CDR2 SVGAGI. V gave up 4 bases and J gave up 6 bases, with 4 bases separating them. The CDR3 nucleotides read TGTGCCAGCAGTTTCCTCAATGAGCAGTTCTTC. It codes for CASSFLNEQFF.

This clone was seen more than once but under ten times. The rearrangement uses TRBV7-6 and TRBJ2-3; 11 positions agree with TRBD2. The germline gives CDR1 SGHVS, CDR2 FNYEAQ. Trimming at V came to 2 bases and at J to 2 bases, leaving 12 bases not matched to a gene. The CDR3 is 19 amino acids. CDR3 residues: CASSLTSVGTSGNTDTQYF. The CDR3 DNA follows: TGTGCCAGCAGCTTAACTAGCGTGGGGACTAGCGGAAACACAGATACGCAGTATTTT.

The CDR3, as DNA: TGTGCCTGGAAATTACTAGCAAAAAGCACAGATACGCAGTATTTT. Translating gives CAWKLLAKSTDTQYF. J is TRBJ2-3 and V is TRBV30; perhaps TRBD2 as D (6 bases). The V gene lost 4 bases and the J gene lost 0 bases, with 14 bases spanning the gap. CDR1 is GTSNPN, CDR2 SVGIG, per germline (reference sequence). The CDR3 totals 15 residues.

The J gene is TRBJ1-1, the V gene TRBV5-6; possible D gene TRBD1, 5 bases. Trimming left V 1 base short and J 3 bases short, with 19 bases between. Per the germline V gene, CDR1 is SGHDT and CDR2 is YYEEEE. The CDR3 loop spans 17 amino acids. CDR3 nucleotide sequence: TGTGCCAGCAGCTTGATGACAGACACTTGGGGATACACTGAAGCTTTCTTT. Translating gives CASSLMTDTWGYTEAFF.

V and J are TRBV19 and TRBJ1-1; 10 bases agree with TRBD1. Unmatched junction bases numbered 4, after V lost 4 bases and J lost 5 bases. The CDR3 has 14 residues. The germline CDR1 and CDR2 sequences are LNHDA and SQIVND (reference sequence). This CDR3 reads CASSTDRGRTEAFF. CDR3 DNA sequence: TGTGCCAGTAGTACGGACAGGGGGAGGACTGAAGCTTTCTTT.

The chain couples TRBV6-4 to TRBJ1-1, with 7 bases identical to TRBD1. J gave up 2 bases and V 5 bases, and 8 bases lay outside the gene matches. Germline CDR1 is MRHNA and CDR2 is SNTAGT. CDR3 size: 15 residues. This CDR3 is CASSYTGTENTEAFF. CDR3 DNA sequence: TGTGCCAGCAGTTACACCGGGACAGAAAACACTGAAGCTTTCTTT.

This clone was seen only a few times. This chain joins TRBV7-2 and TRBJ1-5; tentative D call: TRBD1 (5 bases). This CDR3 spans 12 amino acids. CDR1 SGHTA and CDR2 FQGNSA come from the germline V gene. V was clipped by 11 bases and J by 4 bases, with 12 bases between them. CDR3 sequence: CAVGGRNQPQHF. In DNA form, the CDR3 reads TGTGCCGTCGGGGGACGAAATCAGCCCCAGCATTTT.

In this sample, this clone is medium-sized. The rearrangement links TRBV4-1 to TRBJ2-7, with D possibly being TRBD2 (5 bases). Germline V CDR1 and CDR2: MGHRA, YSYEKL. The CDR3 has 15 residues. With 1 base removed from V and 4 bases from J, the gap between germline ends came to 14 bases. As DNA, the CDR3 is TGCGCCAGCAGCCAAGTCCCCGGCGGAGGTTACGAGCAGTACTTC. Encoded protein: CASSQVPGGGYEQYF.

This chain uses TRBV9 with TRBJ1-5; TRBD1 might be the D (5 bases). V lost 4 bases, J lost 6 bases, and 20 bases lay in between. The CDR3 is 16 residues long. Germline V CDR1 and CDR2: SGDLS, YYNGEE. CDR3 sequence: CASSRTGGGGSQPQHF. The CDR3 nucleotides are TGTGCCAGCAGCCGGACGGGGGGAGGAGGGAGTCAGCCCCAGCATTTT.

The rearrangement links TRBV12-5 to TRBJ1-3; a possible D gene is TRBD1 (6 bases). Per the germline V gene, CDR1 is LGHNT and CDR2 is FRNRAP. Trimming took 0 bases from V and 0 from J, leaving 9 bases between them. This CDR3 has 16 residues. The CDR3 bases are TGTGCTAGTGGTTTGGTACAGGGCAGCTCTGGAAACACCATATATTTT. It translates to CASGLVQGSSGNTIYF. Full variable domain (rest looked up from reference TRBV12-5 and TRBJ1-3): DARVTQTPRHKVTEMGQEVTMRCQPILGHNTVFWYRQTMMQGLELLAYFRNRAPLDDSGMPKDRFSAEMPDATLATLKIQPSEPRDSAVYFCASGLVQGSSGNTIYFGEGSWLTVV.

This chain joins TRBV5-6 and TRBJ2-7; no firm D call. CDR3 size: 15 residues. Germline V gene lookup returns CDR1 SGHDT and CDR2 YYEEEE. Trimming took off 4 bases at V and 2 bases at J, with 16 bases between the two ends. The CDR3 DNA is TGTGCCAGCAGCGGTTTGACTGGCACACCCTACGAGCAGTACTTC. Protein product: CASSGLTGTPYEQYF.

This chain links TRBV7-9 with TRBJ1-2, with D possibly matching TRBD1 (6 bases). V lost 3 bases, J lost 4 bases, and 21 bases lay in between. Germline V gene sequence: CDR1 SEHNR, CDR2 FQNEAQ (reference sequence). The CDR3 has 17 residues. The CDR3 is CASSFGYEGGRAYGYTF. DNA for the CDR3: TGTGCCAGCAGCTTCGGTTACGAAGGGGGTCGAGCCTATGGCTACACCTTC. The full variable domain, completed using reference TRBV7-9 and TRBJ1-2, is DTGVSQNPRHKITKRGQNVTFRCDPISEHNRLYWYRQTLGQGPEFLTYFQNEAQLEKSRLLSDRFSAERPKGSFSTLEIQRTEQGDSAMYLCASSFGYEGGRAYGYTFGSGTRLTVV.

In its sample, this clone was seen once. The chain uses TRBV4-3 and TRBJ2-2; D is unclear. Germline assignment: CDR1 LGHNA and CDR2 YSLEER. The V and J ends lost 0 bases and 0 bases respectively, with 17 bases between them. The CDR3 covers 19 residues. The CDR3 here is CASSQEVGGPEANTGELFF. In DNA form, the CDR3 reads TGCGCCAGCAGCCAAGAAGTAGGCGGCCCAGAGGCGAACACCGGGGAGCTGTTTTTT.

The V gene is TRBV27, the J gene TRBJ1-1; D is possibly TRBD1 (6 bases). The CDR3 totals 14 residues. CDR1 is MNHEY, CDR2 SMNVEV, per germline (reference sequence). Trimming shortened V by 2 bases and J by 1 base, and 8 bases separated the two germline ends. The CDR3 here is CASSLRDTNTEAFF. DNA of the CDR3: TGTGCCAGCAGTTTACGGGACACGAACACTGAAGCTTTCTTT.

V is TRBV5-1 and J is TRBJ1-1; TRBD1 aligns across 8 bases. Losses at the gene ends were 0 bases for V and 0 bases for J; bases not matched to a gene: 4. CDR1 is SGHRS and CDR2 is YFSETQ in the germline V gene. The CDR3 totals 16 residues. CDR3 DNA: TGCGCCAGCAGCTTGGGACAGGGGACTTTGAACACTGAAGCTTTCTTT. Translated: CASSLGQGTLNTEAFF.

This clone was observed a few times. In the same sample, other DNA sequences code for this CDR3. The chain recombines TRBV9 with TRBJ1-1, with D hard to call. V gave up 0 bases and J gave up 4 bases, with 7 bases separating them. CDR1 is SGDLS, CDR2 YYNGEE, per germline. The CDR3 extends over 13 amino acids. As DNA, the CDR3 is TGTGCCAGCAGCGTAGGGGCGGGCACTGAAGCTTTCTTT. This encodes CASSVGAGTEAFF.

This clone is a singleton in its sample. The rearrangement joins TRBV28 to TRBJ2-7, with 7 positions matching TRBD1. CDR1 is MDHEN, CDR2 SYDVKM, per germline. The CDR3 runs to 14 residues. The ends lost 7 bases at V and 0 bases at J; junction bases unmatched: 6. CDR3 DNA sequence: TGTGCCAGCAAATGGGACAGCAACTCCTACGAGCAGTACTTC. Protein: CASKWDSNSYEQYF.